The following is a T cell receptor beta chain sequence with its context. As yet, its antigen is unknown. Germline CDR1 and CDR2: SGHRS and YFSETQ. The CDR3 sequence is 16 residues long. The V end lost 0 bases, the J end lost 1 base, and 11 bases lay between the germline ends. TCRdb's table, derived via immunoSEQ multiplex PCR, lists solely in-frame clones and lacks some. The sample shows 30,000 to 40,000 clones, roughly four fifths of them seen only once. Every one of the patients relapsed after autologous stem cell transplantation (brentuximab vedotin exposure was variable). This sample is part of a study of PD-1 blockade in classical Hodgkin lymphoma. Whole-study findings and limits: A significant rise in TCR diversity was seen by C4D1 for CD4+ cells but not for CD8+ cells.

This TCR was recovered from a human donor with classical Hodgkin lymphoma. The sequenced sample was peripheral blood mononuclear cells (PBMCs), obtained at baseline. This sequence joins TRBV5-1 and TRBJ2-1; weak D call: TRBD2 (5 bases). CDR3 region: CASSLVGGLSYNEQFF. CDR3 DNA sequence: TGCGCCAGCAGCTTGGTTGGCGGGTTATCCTACAATGAGCAGTTCTTC.